One and the same sample provided the 7 T cell receptor beta chains below, sequenced in a study of T cell responses to AZD1222 COVID-19 vaccine. Profiling relied on immunoSEQ multiplex PCR, and the TCRdb table lists in-frame clones only, not all of them. The profile shows 150,000 or so clones, about 90% of them singletons. This specimen consisted of peripheral blood, obtained on day 0 of AZD1222 vaccination. Receptors were obtained from an adult in good health.

The chain joins TRBV6-4 to TRBJ1-1; D gene unclear. Per the germline V gene, CDR1 is MRHNA and CDR2 is SNTAGT. Trimming removed 6 bases from V and 1 base from J, with 9 bases in between. CDR3 length: 13 residues. CDR3 region: CASRVGGNTEAFF. DNA of the CDR3: TGTGCCAGCAGAGTCGGAGGGAACACTGAAGCTTTCTTT.

This chain uses TRBV6-4 with TRBJ2-2, with D hard to call. Trimming removed 10 bases from V and 1 base from J, with 16 bases in between. Germline V gives CDR1 MRHNA, CDR2 SNTAGT. This CDR3 spans 15 amino acids. The CDR3, as DNA: TGTGCCACCCCGAGCTGGCAGATGAACACCGGGGAGCTGTTTTTT. Translated: CATPSWQMNTGELFF.

The DNA of the CDR3 is TGTGCCAGTAGGGAGGGGAACACTGAAGCTTTCTTT. Protein product: CASREGNTEAFF. The genes are TRBV19 and TRBJ1-1; D is uncertain. CDR3 length equals 12 residues. Germline CDR1 reads LNHDA; CDR2 reads SQIVND (reference sequence). V lost 6 bases and J lost 1, with 6 bases in between.

The chain has TRBV5-4 and TRBJ2-6; the D gene could be TRBD1 or TRBD2 (5 bases each). Germline V gene sequence: CDR1 SGHNT, CDR2 YYREEE (reference sequence). Trimming shortened V by 0 bases and J by 4 bases, and 11 bases separated the two germline ends. The CDR3 is made up of 16 amino acids. CDR3 amino acids: CASSLVGDQGANVLTF. CDR3 nucleotide sequence: TGTGCCAGCAGCTTGGTGGGGGACCAAGGGGCCAACGTCCTGACTTTC. The full variable domain, with the rest looked up from reference TRBV5-4 and TRBJ2-6, is ETGVTQSPTHLIKTRGQQVTLRCSSQSGHNTVSWYQQALGQGPQFIFQYYREEENGRGNFPPRFSGLQFPNYSSELNVNALELDDSALYLCASSLVGDQGANVLTFGAGSRLTVL.

The V gene is TRBV5-1, the J gene TRBJ1-1; TRBD1 aligns across 8 bases. The CDR3 covers 15 residues. Germline CDR1 and CDR2: SGHRS and YFSETQ. Trimming at V came to 4 bases and at J to 0 bases, leaving 5 bases not matched to a gene. CDR3 loop: CASSPGQGMNTEAFF. The CDR3 bases are TGCGCCAGCAGCCCCGGACAGGGAATGAACACTGAAGCTTTCTTT.

The chain is built from TRBV2 and TRBJ2-5; 7 bases align to TRBD2. The germline CDR1 and CDR2 sequences are SNHLY and FYNNEI. Trimming took 5 bases from V and 7 from J; bases not matched to a gene: 7. The CDR3 is made up of 13 amino acids. This CDR3 reads CASSPGPGGTQYF. In DNA, the CDR3 is TGTGCCAGCAGTCCCGGGCCGGGGGGGACCCAGTACTTC.

This chain connects TRBV28 to TRBJ2-7; TRBD1 agrees at 10 bases. The CDR3 sequence is 14 residues long. V gave up 1 base and J gave up 5 bases; unmatched junction bases: 2. CDR1 is MDHEN and CDR2 is SYDVKM in the germline V gene. CDR3: CASSLSTGGNEQYF. CDR3 coding DNA: TGTGCCAGCAGTTTATCGACAGGGGGCAACGAGCAGTACTTC.